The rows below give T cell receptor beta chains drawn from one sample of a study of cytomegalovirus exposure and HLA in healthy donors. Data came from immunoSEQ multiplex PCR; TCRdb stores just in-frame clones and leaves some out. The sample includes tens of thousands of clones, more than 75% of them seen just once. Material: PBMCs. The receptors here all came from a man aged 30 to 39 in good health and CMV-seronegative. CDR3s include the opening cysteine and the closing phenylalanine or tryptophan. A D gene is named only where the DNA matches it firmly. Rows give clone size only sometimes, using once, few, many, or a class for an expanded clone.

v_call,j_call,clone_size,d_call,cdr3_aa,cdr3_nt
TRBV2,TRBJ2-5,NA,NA,CASSGRSGETQYF,TGTGCCAGCAGTGGACGGTCAGGAGAGACCCAGTACTTC
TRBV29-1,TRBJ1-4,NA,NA,CSVVMGGLTHEKLFF,TGCAGCGTTGTAATGGGGGGACTGACACATGAAAAACTGTTTTTT
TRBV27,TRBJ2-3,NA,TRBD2,CASSGTTTDTQYF,TGTGCCAGCAGCGGGACTACCACAGATACGCAGTATTTT
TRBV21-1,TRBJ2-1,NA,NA,CASSKTGSPCYNEQFF,TGTGCCAGCAGCAAAACAGGGTCACCGTGCTACAATGAGCAGTTCTTC
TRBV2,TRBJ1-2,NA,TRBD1,CASTIRTGDYGYTF,TGTGCCAGCACAATCAGGACAGGCGACTATGGCTACACCTTC
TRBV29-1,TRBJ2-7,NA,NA,CSVATGRGYEQYF,TGCAGCGTCGCTACAGGGAGGGGGTACGAGCAGTACTTC
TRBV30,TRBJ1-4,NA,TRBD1,CAWRTGFDEKLFF,TGTGCCTGGAGGACAGGGTTCGATGAAAAACTGTTTTTT
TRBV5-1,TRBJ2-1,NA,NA,CASSPGGSSYNEQFF,TGCGCCAGCAGCCCGGGTGGGAGCTCCTACAATGAGCAGTTCTTC
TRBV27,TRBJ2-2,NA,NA,CAISTRANTGELFF,TGTGCCATCTCGACTAGGGCGAACACCGGGGAGCTGTTTTTT
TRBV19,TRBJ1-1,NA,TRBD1,CASSNSGTGGTGNTEAFF,TGTGCCAGTAGTAACTCGGGCACAGGAGGGACAGGGAATACTGAAGCTTTCTTT
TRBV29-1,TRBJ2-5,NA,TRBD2,CSAGLAGGQETQYF,TGCAGCGCTGGACTAGCGGGGGGCCAAGAGACCCAGTACTTC
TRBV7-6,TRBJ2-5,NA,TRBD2,CASSQIAGEETQYF,TGTGCCAGCAGCCAGATAGCGGGGGAAGAGACCCAGTACTTC
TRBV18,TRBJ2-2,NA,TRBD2,CASSFGLAGVGTGELFF,TGTGCCAGCTCGTTCGGACTAGCGGGAGTTGGAACCGGGGAGCTGTTTTTT
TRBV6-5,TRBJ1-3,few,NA,CASRTRVRTGNTIYF,TGTGCCAGCAGGACGAGGGTCCGGACCGGGAACACCATATATTTT
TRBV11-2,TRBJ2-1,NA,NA,CASSLWGDRFYNEQFF,TGTGCCAGCAGCTTATGGGGAGACAGGTTCTACAATGAGCAGTTCTTC
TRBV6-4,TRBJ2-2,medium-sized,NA,CASSSGNTGELFF,TGTGCCAGCAGTAGCGGGAACACCGGGGAGCTGTTTTTT
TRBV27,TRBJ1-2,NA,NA,CASRSRWTYGYTF,TGTGCCAGCAGAAGTCGATGGACTTACGGCTACACCTTC
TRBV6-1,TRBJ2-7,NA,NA,CASSSLPGSDYEQYF,TGTGCCAGCAGCTCCCTACCGGGATCAGACTACGAGCAGTACTTC
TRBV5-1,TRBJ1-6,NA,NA,CASSLGSRGSYNSPLHF,TGCGCCAGCAGCTTGGGTAGTCGGGGCTCCTATAATTCACCCCTCCACTTT
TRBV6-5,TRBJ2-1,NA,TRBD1,CASSYQGQVYNEQFF,TGTGCCAGCAGTTACCAAGGACAGGTTTACAATGAGCAGTTCTTC
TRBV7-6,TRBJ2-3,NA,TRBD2,CASSPGRFPDTQYF,TGTGCCAGCAGCCCCGGGAGGTTCCCAGATACGCAGTATTTT
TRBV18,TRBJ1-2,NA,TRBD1,CASQGDEGGYTF,TGTGCCAGTCAGGGGGACGAGGGCGGCTACACCTTC
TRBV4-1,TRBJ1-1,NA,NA,CASSFGETGSKAFF,TGCGCCAGCAGTTTCGGCGAAACAGGGAGCAAAGCTTTCTTT
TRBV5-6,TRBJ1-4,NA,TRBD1,CASSWQTGSNEKLFF,TGTGCCAGCAGCTGGCAGACAGGGAGTAATGAAAAACTGTTTTTT
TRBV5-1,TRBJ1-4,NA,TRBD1,CASSLTGGAEKLFF,TGCGCCAGCAGCTTAACAGGGGGCGCGGAAAAACTGTTTTTT
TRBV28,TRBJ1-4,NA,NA,CASNRAGVPNEKLFF,TGTGCCAGCAACAGGGCGGGGGTTCCTAATGAAAAACTGTTTTTT
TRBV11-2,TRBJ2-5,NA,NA,CASSLGERGFQETQYF,TGTGCCAGCAGCTTAGGAGAACGGGGGTTTCAAGAGACCCAGTACTTC
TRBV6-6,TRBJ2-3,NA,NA,CASTETVTDTQYF,TGTGCCAGCACTGAGACAGTCACAGATACGCAGTATTTT
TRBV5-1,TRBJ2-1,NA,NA,CASSLSPAVSTFSYNEQFF,TGCGCCAGCAGCTTATCCCCAGCGGTCTCAACCTTCTCCTACAATGAGCAGTTCTTC
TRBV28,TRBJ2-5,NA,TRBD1,CASRGTGQETQYF,TGTGCCAGCAGGGGGACAGGGCAAGAGACCCAGTACTTC
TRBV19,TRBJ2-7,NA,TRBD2,CASSPLAGVSYEQYF,TGTGCCAGTAGCCCACTAGCGGGAGTCTCCTACGAGCAGTACTTC
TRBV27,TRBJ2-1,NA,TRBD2,CASREKKASGYNEQFF,TGTGCCAGCAGAGAGAAGAAGGCTAGCGGGTACAATGAGCAGTTCTTC
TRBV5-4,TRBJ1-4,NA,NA,CASSPGGEGEKLFF,TGTGCCAGCAGCCCTGGGGGGGAAGGTGAAAAACTGTTTTTT
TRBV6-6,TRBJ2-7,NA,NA,CATSPGISYEQYF,TGTGCCACTAGCCCCGGGATTAGCTACGAGCAGTACTTC
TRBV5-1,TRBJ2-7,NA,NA,CASSLGQYEQYF,TGCGCCAGCAGCTTGGGGCAGTACGAGCAGTACTTC
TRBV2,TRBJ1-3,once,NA,CASPEGASGNTIYF,TGTGCCAGCCCCGAAGGGGCCTCTGGAAACACCATATATTTT
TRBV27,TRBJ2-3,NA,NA,CASSLLAWEGTDTQYF,TGTGCCAGCAGTTTACTAGCGTGGGAGGGCACAGATACGCAGTATTTT
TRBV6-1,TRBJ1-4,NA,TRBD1,CASSEALGTGFEKLFF,TGTGCCAGCAGTGAAGCCCTTGGGACAGGTTTTGAAAAACTGTTTTTT
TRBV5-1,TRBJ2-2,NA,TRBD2,CASSLLGRGATGELFF,TGCGCCAGCAGCTTGCTCGGGCGGGGGGCCACCGGGGAGCTGTTTTTT
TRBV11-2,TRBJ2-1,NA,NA,CASSLTGINNEQFF,TGTGCCAGCAGCTTAACCGGGATAAACAATGAGCAGTTCTTC